What follows are 23 T cell receptor beta chains derived from one specimen sequenced in a study of blood T cell repertoires in COVID-19. Method: immunoSEQ multiplex PCR; TCRdb's copy keeps in-frame clones and lacks some. The repertoire holds about 200,000 clones, 70% to 80% seen once, with about 14% in the top ten. Sample: peripheral blood. The receptors stem from a man between 45 and 60 years old who had recovered from COVID-19.

The chain is built from TRBV9 and TRBJ1-1, with 7 bases matching TRBD1. The germline V gene encodes CDR1 SGDLS and CDR2 YYNGEE. After removal of 0 bases from V and 4 bases from J, the junction contained 9 bases not matched to a gene. This CDR3 contains 16 residues. The CDR3 loop is CASSVDGSGGVTEAFF. CDR3 DNA sequence: TGTGCCAGCAGCGTAGATGGCTCAGGGGGTGTCACTGAAGCTTTCTTT.

The chain couples TRBV11-2 to TRBJ2-7; D is undetermined. Deletions cut 5 bases from V and 3 bases from J, with 14 bases between. The CDR3 runs to 14 residues. Looked up from germline, CDR1 is SGHAT and CDR2 is FQNNGV. The CDR3 sequence: CASSLPHGDYEQYF. The CDR3 DNA sequence: TGTGCCAGCAGCCTCCCCCATGGAGACTACGAGCAGTACTTC.

The chain is built from TRBV28 and TRBJ2-1, with 10 positions matching TRBD2. Germline V gives CDR1 MDHEN, CDR2 SYDVKM. Trimming removed 5 bases from V and 7 bases from J; junction bases left unmatched: 8. The CDR3 sequence is 15 residues long. The CDR3 sequence is CASSPQGLARNEQFF. The CDR3 nucleotides read TGTGCCAGCAGTCCCCAGGGACTAGCGCGGAATGAGCAGTTCTTC.

A single count supports this clone. The rearrangement joins TRBV19 to TRBJ2-3, with TRBD2 matching 12 bases. V was clipped by 6 bases and J by 1 base; unmatched bases: 11. The CDR3 spans 18 residues. The germline gives CDR1 LNHDA, CDR2 SQIVND (reference sequence). The CDR3 reads CASRTTTSGRGRTDTQYF. The CDR3 DNA reads TGTGCCAGTAGGACGACGACTAGCGGGAGAGGGCGCACAGATACGCAGTATTTT.

The chain recombines TRBV28 with TRBJ2-3, with 8 bases aligning to TRBD1. V dropped 0 bases and J dropped 3; count of bases not matched to a gene: 11. Germline-derived CDR1 and CDR2 are MDHEN and SYDVKM. This CDR3 has 18 residues. In nucleotides, the CDR3 is TGTGCCAGCAGTTTATGGGCGACGAGGACAGGGCTTACAGATACGCAGTATTTT. As protein: CASSLWATRTGLTDTQYF.

The chain employs TRBV11-3 and TRBJ2-1; a weak D match, TRBD2 (5 bases). V lost 5 bases and J 3 bases, leaving 11 bases between the germline ends. The length of the CDR3 is 14 residues. CDR1 and CDR2 from the germline V gene are SGHNT and YENEEA. The CDR3 sequence: CASSSSGNYNEQFF. CDR3 nucleotide sequence: TGTGCCAGCAGCAGCAGCGGAAACTACAATGAGCAGTTCTTC.

The chain has TRBV5-1 and TRBJ2-1; 9 positions agree with TRBD2. CDR1 is SGHRS, CDR2 YFSETQ, per germline. V gave up 4 bases and J gave up 4 bases; unmatched junction bases: 9. This CDR3 contains 16 residues. CDR3 nucleotide sequence: TGCGCCAGCAGCGGCTCTGGCGGGAGGGGGTACAATGAGCAGTTCTTC. Its protein product is CASSGSGGRGYNEQFF.

This chain joins TRBV16 and TRBJ2-3; 7 nucleotides agree with TRBD2. V gave up 3 bases and J gave up 4 bases; unmatched junction bases: 7. Germline loops: CDR1 KGHSY, CDR2 FQNENV. The CDR3 consists of 15 residues. Here the CDR3 DNA reads TGTGCCAGCAGCCAGACTAGCCGAGCGGCAGATACGCAGTATTTT. Residues: CASSQTSRAADTQYF.

The genes are TRBV5-5 and TRBJ2-1, with 8 positions matching TRBD1. Per the germline V gene, CDR1 is SGHKS and CDR2 is YYEKEE (reference sequence). The CDR3 consists of 15 residues. V lost 1 base to trimming and J lost 6 bases; unmatched junction nucleotides: 6. Here the CDR3 reads CASSLTGTGPNEQFF. The CDR3 DNA sequence: TGTGCCAGCAGCTTGACCGGGACAGGACCCAATGAGCAGTTCTTC.

The V gene is TRBV7-9, the J gene TRBJ1-2, with 7 bases fitting TRBD1. V was pared by 4 bases and J by 2 bases, with 4 bases of the junction left unmatched. CDR1 is SEHNR, CDR2 FQNEAQ, per germline (reference sequence). The CDR3 length is 14 residues. CDR3 coding DNA: TGTGCCAGCAGCTCCCAGACAGGGAACTATGGCTACACCTTC. Residues: CASSSQTGNYGYTF.

This chain uses TRBV23-1 with TRBJ1-1; no definite D call. TRBV23-1 is given ORF status, its function remaining uncertain. The CDR3 is 17 amino acids. V lost 4 bases and J lost 7, with 25 bases in between. CDR3 sequence (DNA): TGCGCCAGCAGTCCAAATCACGACCCCCAGGTTGGAGGTGAAGCTTTCTTT. Residues: CASSPNHDPQVGGEAFF.

The rearrangement links TRBV28 to TRBJ1-4; maybe TRBD1 (5 bases). The CDR3 loop spans 15 amino acids. Germline V gene lookup returns CDR1 MDHEN and CDR2 SYDVKM. Trimming shortened V by 1 base and J by 3 bases, and 9 bases separated the two germline ends. The CDR3 sequence is CASSLYAGSNEKLFF. The DNA of the CDR3 is TGTGCCAGCAGTTTATATGCAGGGTCTAATGAAAAACTGTTTTTT.

This chain joins TRBV27 and TRBJ2-7; 7 bases agree with TRBD2. The V segment lost 2 bases and the J segment 0 bases; nucleotides outside the gene matches: 10. The CDR3 totals 17 residues. CDR1 MNHEY and CDR2 SMNVEV come from the germline V gene (reference sequence). The CDR3 sequence: CASSLRRDYQSSYEQYF. CDR3 nucleotides: TGTGCCAGCAGTTTACGGCGGGACTACCAGAGCTCCTACGAGCAGTACTTC.

A few counts support this clone. This chain uses TRBV7-3 with TRBJ2-1; 8 bases map to TRBD1. The V gene end was trimmed by 4 bases and the J gene end by 7 bases; junction bases not matched to a gene: 0. The CDR3 is 12 residues long. CDR1 is SGHTA and CDR2 is FQGTGA in the germline V gene. CDR3 nucleotides: TGTGCCAGCAGCTGGGACAGGAATGAGCAGTTCTTC. Translation gives CASSWDRNEQFF.

This clone has a single count. The chain employs TRBV27 and TRBJ1-2; D possibly corresponds to TRBD1 (6 bases). Germline assignment: CDR1 MNHEY and CDR2 SMNVEV (reference sequence). V lost 6 bases and J 2 bases, leaving 16 bases between the germline ends. The CDR3 length is 15 residues. This CDR3 reads CASRPRQATNYGYTF. DNA of the CDR3: TGTGCCAGCAGACCTAGACAGGCTACAAACTATGGCTACACCTTC.

This clone was seen a handful of times. This chain uses TRBV20-1 with TRBJ1-4; D is unclear. CDR1 and CDR2 (germline): DFQATT, SNEGSKA (reference sequence). The CDR3 length is 13 residues. V dropped 3 bases and J dropped 4 bases, with 9 bases sitting between them. CDR3 sequence (DNA): TGCAGTGCTAGTTCTATCGGTAATGAAAAACTGTTTTTT. It encodes CSASSIGNEKLFF.

This chain joins TRBV5-4 and TRBJ1-6; 9 bases map to TRBD1. The V segment lost 6 bases and the J segment 7 bases; nucleotides outside the gene matches: 2. Germline assignment: CDR1 SGHNT and CDR2 YYREEE (reference sequence). The CDR3 covers 13 residues. CDR3 protein: CASKTGGNSPLHF. The DNA of the CDR3 is TGTGCCAGCAAGACAGGGGGGAATTCACCCCTCCACTTT.

The V call is TRBV4-2, the J call TRBJ2-5; D might be TRBD2 (5 bases). Deletions cut 4 bases from V and 0 bases from J, with 15 bases between. Germline CDR1 is LGHNA and CDR2 is YNFKEQ. The CDR3 has 16 residues. The CDR3 DNA follows: TGTGCCAGCAGCCGGAGGCCTCTAACGAACCAAGAGACCCAGTACTTC. It codes for CASSRRPLTNQETQYF.

This chain uses TRBV25-1 with TRBJ2-7; a possible D gene is TRBD2 (5 bases). V dropped 1 base and J dropped 7 bases, with 11 bases sitting between them. Germline lookup yields CDR1 MGHDK and CDR2 SYGVNS. This CDR3 has 13 residues. CDR3 coding DNA: TGTGCCAGCAGTGAATTGGCCCGGGGTGAGCAGTACTTC. It translates to CASSELARGEQYF.

The chain uses TRBV7-2 and TRBJ2-2, with TRBD2 matching over 10 bases. Germline V gene sequence: CDR1 SGHTA, CDR2 FQGNSA. The CDR3 covers 15 residues. V lost 6 bases to trimming and J lost 5 bases; unmatched junction nucleotides: 6. The CDR3 loop is CASRITSGETGELFF. CDR3 nucleotides: TGTGCCAGCAGGATAACTAGCGGGGAGACCGGGGAGCTGTTTTTT.

V usage is TRBV19 and J usage is TRBJ2-2, with TRBD2 matching over 7 bases. V lost 3 bases and J lost 2; bases outside the gene matches: 6. Germline-derived CDR1 and CDR2 are LNHDA and SQIVND (reference sequence). The CDR3 is 16 amino acids. This chain's CDR3 is CASSIRGGTNTGELFF. The CDR3 DNA reads as TGTGCCAGTAGTATTAGGGGAGGGACTAACACCGGGGAGCTGTTTTTT.

The V call is TRBV30, the J call TRBJ2-1; TRBD2 agrees at 7 bases. J was trimmed by 0 bases and V by 1 base; bases with no gene match: 15. The CDR3 runs to 19 residues. Germline V gene lookup returns CDR1 GTSNPN and CDR2 SVGIG (reference sequence). In nucleotides, the CDR3 is TGTGCCTGGAGTGGTAAAGGCGGGAGAAGGACAAGCTCCTACAATGAGCAGTTCTTC. Translated, it gives CAWSGKGGRRTSSYNEQFF.

For the CDR3, the DNA is TGCAGCGTAAAGGGACTAGCGGGAGGGCCAGTATACGATGAGCAGTTCTTC. Translating gives CSVKGLAGGPVYDEQFF. The gene calls are TRBV29-1 and TRBJ2-1; the match to TRBD2 covers 16 bases. The CDR3 has 17 residues. Germline CDR1 SQVTM, CDR2 ANQGSEA. Trimming at V came to 6 bases and at J to 8 bases, leaving 13 bases not matched to a gene.